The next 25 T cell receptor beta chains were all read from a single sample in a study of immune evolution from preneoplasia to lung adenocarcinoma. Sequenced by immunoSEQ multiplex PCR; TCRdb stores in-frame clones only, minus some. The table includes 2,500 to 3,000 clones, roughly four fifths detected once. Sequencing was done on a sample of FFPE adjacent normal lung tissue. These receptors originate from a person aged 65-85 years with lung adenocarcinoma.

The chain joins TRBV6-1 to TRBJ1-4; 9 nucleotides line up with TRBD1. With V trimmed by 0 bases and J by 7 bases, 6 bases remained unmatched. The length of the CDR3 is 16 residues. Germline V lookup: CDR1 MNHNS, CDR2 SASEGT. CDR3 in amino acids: CASSEARGTGSEKLFF. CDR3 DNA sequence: TGTGCCAGCAGTGAAGCTAGGGGGACAGGGTCTGAAAAACTGTTTTTT.

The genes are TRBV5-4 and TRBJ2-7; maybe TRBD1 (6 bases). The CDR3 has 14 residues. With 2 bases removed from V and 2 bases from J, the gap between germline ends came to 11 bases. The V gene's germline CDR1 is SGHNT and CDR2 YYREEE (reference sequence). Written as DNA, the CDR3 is TGTGCCAGCAGCTTAATCGACAGGACCTACGAGCAGTACTTC. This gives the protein CASSLIDRTYEQYF.

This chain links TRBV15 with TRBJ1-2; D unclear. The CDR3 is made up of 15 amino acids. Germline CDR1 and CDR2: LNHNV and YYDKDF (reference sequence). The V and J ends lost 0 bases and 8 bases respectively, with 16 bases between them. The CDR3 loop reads CATSRDRSANDGYTF. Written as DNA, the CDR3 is TGTGCCACCAGCAGAGATCGTTCGGCAAACGACGGCTACACCTTC.

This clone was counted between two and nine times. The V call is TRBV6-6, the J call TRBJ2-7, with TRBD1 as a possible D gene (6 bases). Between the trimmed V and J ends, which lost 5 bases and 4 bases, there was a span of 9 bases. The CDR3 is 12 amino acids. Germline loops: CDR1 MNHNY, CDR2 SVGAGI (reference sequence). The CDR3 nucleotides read TGTGCCAGCAGTGAGCAGGGGTACGAGCAGTACTTC. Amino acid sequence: CASSEQGYEQYF.

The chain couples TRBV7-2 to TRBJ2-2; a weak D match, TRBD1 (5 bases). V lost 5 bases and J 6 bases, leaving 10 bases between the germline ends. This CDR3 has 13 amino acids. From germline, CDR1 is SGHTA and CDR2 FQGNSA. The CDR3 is CASSPQVPGELFF. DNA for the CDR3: TGTGCCAGCAGCCCACAGGTGCCCGGGGAGCTGTTTTTT.

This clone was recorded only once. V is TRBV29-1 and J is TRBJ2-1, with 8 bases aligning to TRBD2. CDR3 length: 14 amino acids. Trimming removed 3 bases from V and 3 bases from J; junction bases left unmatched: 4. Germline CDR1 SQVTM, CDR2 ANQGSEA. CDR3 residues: CSVEVGGVYNEQFF. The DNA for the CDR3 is TGCAGCGTTGAGGTCGGGGGGGTCTACAATGAGCAGTTCTTC.

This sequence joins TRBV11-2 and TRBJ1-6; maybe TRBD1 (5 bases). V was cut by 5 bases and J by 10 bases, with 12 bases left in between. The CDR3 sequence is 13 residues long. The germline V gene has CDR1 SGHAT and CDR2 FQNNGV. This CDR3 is CASSGTGPSPLHF. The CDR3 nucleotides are TGTGCCAGCAGCGGTACAGGACCCTCACCCCTCCACTTT.

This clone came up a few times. The CDR3 DNA reads as TGTGCCAGCAGTCCTCGGATGGCGGTCAATGAGCAGTTCTTC. The encoded protein is CASSPRMAVNEQFF. The rearrangement links TRBV27 to TRBJ2-1; D is unresolved. The CDR3 spans 14 residues. V lost 5 bases and J 6 bases, leaving 14 bases between the germline ends. CDR1 and CDR2 (germline): MNHEY, SMNVEV (reference sequence).

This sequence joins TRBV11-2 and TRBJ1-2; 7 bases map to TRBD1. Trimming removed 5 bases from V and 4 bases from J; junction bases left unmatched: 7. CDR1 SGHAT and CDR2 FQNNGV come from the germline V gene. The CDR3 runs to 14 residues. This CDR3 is CASSQGEGVYGYTF. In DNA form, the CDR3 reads TGTGCCAGCAGCCAGGGGGAAGGGGTCTATGGCTACACCTTC. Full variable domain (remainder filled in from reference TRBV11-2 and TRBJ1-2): EAGVAQSPRYKIIEKRQSVAFWCNPISGHATLYWYQQILGQGPKLLIQFQNNGVVDDSQLPKDRFSAERLKGVDSTLKIQPAKLEDSAVYLCASSQGEGVYGYTFGSGTRLTVV.

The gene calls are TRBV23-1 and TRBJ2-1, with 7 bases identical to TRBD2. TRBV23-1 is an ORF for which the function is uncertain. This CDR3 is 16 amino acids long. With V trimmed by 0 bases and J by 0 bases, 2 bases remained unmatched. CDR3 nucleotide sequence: TGCGCCAGCAGTCAATCGGGGGGGAGCTCCTACAATGAGCAGTTCTTC. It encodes CASSQSGGSSYNEQFF.

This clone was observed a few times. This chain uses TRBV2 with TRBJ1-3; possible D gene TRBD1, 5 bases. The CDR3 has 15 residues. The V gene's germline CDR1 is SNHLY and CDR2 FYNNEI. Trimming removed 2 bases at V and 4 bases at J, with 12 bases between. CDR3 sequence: CASSELRGDGNTIYF. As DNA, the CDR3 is TGTGCCAGCAGTGAACTCCGGGGGGACGGAAACACCATATATTTT.

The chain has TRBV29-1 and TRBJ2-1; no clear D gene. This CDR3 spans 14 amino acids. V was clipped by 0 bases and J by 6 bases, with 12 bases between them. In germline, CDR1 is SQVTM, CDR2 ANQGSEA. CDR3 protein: CSVEDGSPGNEQFF. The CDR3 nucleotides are TGCAGCGTTGAAGATGGTAGTCCTGGCAATGAGCAGTTCTTC.

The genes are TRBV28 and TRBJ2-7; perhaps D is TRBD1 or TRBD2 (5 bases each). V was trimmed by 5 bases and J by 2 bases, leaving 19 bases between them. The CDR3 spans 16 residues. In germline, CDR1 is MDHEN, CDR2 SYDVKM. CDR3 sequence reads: CASSRTIGTQAYEQYF. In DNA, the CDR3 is TGTGCCAGCAGTCGCACAATAGGGACCCAAGCCTACGAGCAGTACTTC.

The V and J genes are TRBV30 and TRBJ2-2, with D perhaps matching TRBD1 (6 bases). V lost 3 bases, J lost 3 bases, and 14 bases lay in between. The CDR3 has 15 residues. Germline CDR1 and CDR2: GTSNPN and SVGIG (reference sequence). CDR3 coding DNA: TGTGCCTGGAGCCCTCTACAGGGCGACACCGGGGAGCTGTTTTTT. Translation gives CAWSPLQGDTGELFF.

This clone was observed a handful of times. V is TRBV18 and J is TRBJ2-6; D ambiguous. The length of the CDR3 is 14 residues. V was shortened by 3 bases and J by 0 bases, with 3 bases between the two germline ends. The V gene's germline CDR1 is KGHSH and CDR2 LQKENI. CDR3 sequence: CASSPDSGANVLTF. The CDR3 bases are TGTGCCAGCTCACCGGACTCTGGGGCCAACGTCCTGACTTTC.

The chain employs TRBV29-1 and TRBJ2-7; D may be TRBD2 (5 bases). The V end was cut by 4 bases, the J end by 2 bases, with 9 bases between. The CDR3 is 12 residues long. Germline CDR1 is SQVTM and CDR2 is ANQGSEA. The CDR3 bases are TGCAGCGTTGCCGGGGTCACCTACGAGCAGTACTTC. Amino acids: CSVAGVTYEQYF.

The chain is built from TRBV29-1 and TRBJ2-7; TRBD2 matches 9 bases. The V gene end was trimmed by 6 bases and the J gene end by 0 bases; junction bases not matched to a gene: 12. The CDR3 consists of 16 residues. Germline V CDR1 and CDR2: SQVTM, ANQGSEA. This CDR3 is CSVGGLAAKSSYEQYF. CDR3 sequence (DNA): TGCAGCGTCGGGGGACTAGCCGCTAAGAGCTCCTACGAGCAGTACTTC.

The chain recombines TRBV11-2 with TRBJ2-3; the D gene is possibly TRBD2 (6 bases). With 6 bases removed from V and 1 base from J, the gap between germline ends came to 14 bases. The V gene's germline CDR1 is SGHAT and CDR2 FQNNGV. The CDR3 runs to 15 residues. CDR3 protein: CASSDGGWGTDTQYF. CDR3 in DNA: TGTGCCAGCAGTGACGGGGGTTGGGGCACAGATACGCAGTATTTT.

CDR3 residues: CASSSFVGIGNTIYF. CDR3 bases: TGTGCCAGCAGCTCGTTCGTAGGGATCGGAAACACCATATATTTT. V is TRBV11-2 and J is TRBJ1-3; D unresolved. The length of the CDR3 is 15 residues. The V end was cut by 4 bases, the J end by 4 bases, with 14 bases between. Germline CDR1 and CDR2: SGHAT and FQNNGV.

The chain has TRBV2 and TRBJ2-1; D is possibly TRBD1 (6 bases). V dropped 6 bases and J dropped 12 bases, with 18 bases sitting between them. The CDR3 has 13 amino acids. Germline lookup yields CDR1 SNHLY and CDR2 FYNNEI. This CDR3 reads CASSTNRERAQFF. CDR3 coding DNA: TGTGCCAGCAGCACCAACAGGGAAAGGGCGCAGTTCTTC.

CDR3 sequence: CASSVQTGPGYEQYF. CDR3 DNA sequence: TGTGCCAGCAGTGTTCAGACAGGGCCGGGCTACGAGCAGTACTTC. This sequence joins TRBV2 and TRBJ2-7; 7 positions match TRBD1. J was trimmed by 3 bases and V by 4 bases; bases with no gene match: 9. The germline CDR1 and CDR2 sequences are SNHLY and FYNNEI. CDR3 length: 15 amino acids.

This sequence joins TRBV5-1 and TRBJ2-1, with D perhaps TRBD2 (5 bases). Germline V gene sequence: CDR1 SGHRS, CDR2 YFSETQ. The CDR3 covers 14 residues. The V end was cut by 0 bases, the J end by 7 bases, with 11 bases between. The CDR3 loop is CASSLAGSVNEQFF. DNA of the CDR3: TGCGCCAGCAGCTTGGCAGGTAGCGTAAATGAGCAGTTCTTC.

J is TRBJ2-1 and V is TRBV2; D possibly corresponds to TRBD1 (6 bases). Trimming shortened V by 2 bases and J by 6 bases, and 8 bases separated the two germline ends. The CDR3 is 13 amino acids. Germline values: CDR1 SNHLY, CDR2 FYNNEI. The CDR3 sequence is CASSEQGFNEQFF. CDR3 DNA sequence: TGTGCCAGCAGTGAACAGGGGTTCAATGAGCAGTTCTTC.

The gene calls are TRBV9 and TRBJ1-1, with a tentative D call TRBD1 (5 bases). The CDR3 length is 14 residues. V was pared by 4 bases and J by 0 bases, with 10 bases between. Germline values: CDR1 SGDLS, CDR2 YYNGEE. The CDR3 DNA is TGTGCCAGCAGCCCCGGGACGGTGAACACTGAAGCTTTCTTT. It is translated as CASSPGTVNTEAFF.

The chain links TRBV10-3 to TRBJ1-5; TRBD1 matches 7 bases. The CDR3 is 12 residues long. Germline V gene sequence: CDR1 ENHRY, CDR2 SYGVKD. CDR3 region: CGSGTDNQPQHF. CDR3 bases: TGTGGCAGTGGGACAGATAATCAGCCCCAGCATTTT.